The 19 T cell receptor beta chains in this list originate from one sample, sequenced in a study of blood T cell repertoires in COVID-19. Assay used: immunoSEQ multiplex PCR; TCRdb lists only in-frame clones, some missing. The table has 490,000 or so clones, less than 90% seen once. Sequencing was done on a sample of PBMCs or T cells enriched from blood (not recorded which). These receptors were taken from a woman aged 60-75 years who had recovered from COVID-19.

The chain employs TRBV7-9 and TRBJ2-3; possibly TRBD2 for D (6 bases). Germline CDR1 and CDR2: SEHNR and FQNEAQ (reference sequence). The V end lost 4 bases, the J end lost 2 bases, and 13 bases lay between the germline ends. This CDR3 spans 15 amino acids. The CDR3 region has the DNA TGTGCCAGCAGCTCCTCTAGCGTACCCACAGATACGCAGTATTTT. Its translation is CASSSSSVPTDTQYF.

This rearrangement joins TRBV6-5 to TRBJ1-2, with 10 bases that match TRBD1. This CDR3 has 15 amino acids. CDR1 and CDR2 (germline): MNHEY, SVGAGI. With 2 bases clipped from V and 4 bases from J, the junction kept 4 bases outside the gene matches. This CDR3 reads CASSYGQGGSYGYTF. The DNA for the CDR3 is TGTGCCAGCAGTTACGGACAGGGGGGTTCCTATGGCTACACCTTC.

The chain combines TRBV5-1 with TRBJ2-1, with 11 bases matching TRBD2. Germline CDR1 reads SGHRS; CDR2 reads YFSETQ. The CDR3 consists of 16 residues. The ends lost 4 bases at V and 2 bases at J; junction bases unmatched: 5. As DNA, the CDR3 is TGCGCCAGCAGCCCGACACTAGCGGGGGCCTACAATGAGCAGTTCTTC. Translated, it gives CASSPTLAGAYNEQFF.

The chain employs TRBV2 and TRBJ1-4; 7 positions agree with TRBD1. V shed 4 bases, J shed 4 bases, and the junction held 9 bases outside the gene matches. The length of the CDR3 is 16 residues. Germline-derived CDR1 and CDR2 are SNHLY and FYNNEI. The CDR3 here is CASSVSRDRVNEKLFF. CDR3 DNA: TGTGCCAGCAGTGTTAGCAGAGACAGGGTTAATGAAAAACTGTTTTTT.

This clone was observed a single time. V and J are TRBV14 and TRBJ1-1; D remains ambiguous. Germline V gene data show CDR1 as SGHDN and CDR2 as FVKESK. This CDR3 region has 14 residues. V shed 2 bases and J shed 4 bases, with 11 bases lying between them. Written as DNA, the CDR3 is TGTGCCAGCAGCCAACGCGAGGGAGGCACTGAAGCTTTCTTT. This encodes CASSQREGGTEAFF.

This chain uses TRBV29-1 with TRBJ1-1; 7 positions agree with TRBD1. The CDR3 has 13 amino acids. Germline CDR1 is SQVTM and CDR2 is ANQGSEA. With 8 bases clipped from V and 0 bases from J, the junction kept 6 bases outside the gene matches. For the CDR3, the DNA is TGCAGCATCGAGGGGGCTATGAACACTGAAGCTTTCTTT. It translates to CSIEGAMNTEAFF.

This rearrangement joins TRBV7-2 to TRBJ1-6; TRBD1 matches at 8 bases. CDR3 length: 16 residues. CDR1 and CDR2 from the germline V gene are SGHTA and FQGNSA. With V trimmed by 4 bases and J by 6 bases, 8 bases remained unmatched. The CDR3 sequence is CASSSWGTGSNSPLHF. The CDR3 region has the DNA TGTGCCAGCAGCTCATGGGGGACAGGCTCTAATTCACCCCTCCACTTT.

The rearrangement links TRBV4-1 to TRBJ1-2; weak D call: TRBD1 (5 bases). V was pared by 0 bases and J by 5 bases, with 7 bases between. Germline CDR1 and CDR2: MGHRA and YSYEKL. The CDR3 runs 13 residues. The CDR3 nucleotides are TGCGCCAGCAGCCAAGATAGGGGATATGGCTACACCTTC. Translation gives CASSQDRGYGYTF.

The chain couples TRBV7-9 to TRBJ1-5, with D hard to call. The CDR3 runs 14 residues. V lost 5 bases and J lost 4, with 12 bases in between. In germline, CDR1 is SEHNR, CDR2 FQNEAQ (reference sequence). The CDR3, as DNA: TGTGCCAGCAGCAGGACTGGGGATAATCAGCCCCAGCATTTT. Translation gives CASSRTGDNQPQHF.

The chain combines TRBV5-1 with TRBJ2-3; D is possibly TRBD2 (5 bases). The CDR3 contains 16 residues. CDR1 SGHRS and CDR2 YFSETQ come from the germline V gene. V was shortened by 3 bases and J by 2 bases, with 16 bases between the two germline ends. CDR3 residues: CASSWLAPGLTDTQYF. CDR3 bases: TGCGCCAGCAGCTGGCTAGCCCCCGGACTCACAGATACGCAGTATTTT.

Only one count was recorded for this clone. The V call is TRBV7-2, the J call TRBJ2-7; weak D call: TRBD1 (6 bases). This CDR3 is built from 15 residues. V shed 3 bases and J shed 1 base, with 13 bases lying between them. CDR1 and CDR2 (germline): SGHTA, FQGNSA. CDR3 protein: CASSFSSQGSYEQYF. The CDR3 nucleotides are TGTGCCAGCAGCTTCAGTAGTCAGGGGTCCTACGAGCAGTACTTC.

The gene calls are TRBV6-5 and TRBJ1-2, with 11 bases aligning to TRBD1. The CDR3 runs to 16 residues. V trimming: 2 bases; J trimming: 6 bases; junction bases outside the gene matches: 8. Germline V gene lookup returns CDR1 MNHEY and CDR2 SVGAGI. The CDR3 nucleotides are TGTGCCAGCAGTTACGGGGACAGGGGGAGATCTCATGGCTACACCTTC. It translates to CASSYGDRGRSHGYTF.

This chain uses TRBV12-3 or TRBV12-4 with TRBJ2-4; D ambiguous. Trimming removed 7 bases at V and 4 bases at J, with 5 bases between. The CDR3 has 11 amino acids. CDR3 amino acids: CASTPKNIQYF. The CDR3 nucleotides are TGTGCCAGCACCCCGAAAAACATTCAGTACTTC.

The chain couples TRBV6-1 to TRBJ1-5; tentatively, D is TRBD1 (5 bases). CDR3 length: 21 residues. Germline CDR1 MNHNS, CDR2 SASEGT. Trimming took 2 bases from V and 7 from J, leaving 33 bases between them. The CDR3 protein is CASSEIFGGLTENNLRQPQHF. The CDR3 nucleotides are TGTGCCAGCAGTGAAATTTTCGGAGGGTTGACAGAGAATAACCTCAGGCAGCCCCAGCATTTT.

The rearrangement uses TRBV19 and TRBJ2-3, with D perhaps matching TRBD2 (5 bases). The CDR3 has 17 residues. Trimming left V 5 bases short and J 3 bases short, with 21 bases between. Germline CDR1 LNHDA, CDR2 SQIVND (reference sequence). The CDR3 loop is CASSPQLDLSVTDTQYF. The CDR3 region has the DNA TGTGCCAGTAGTCCTCAACTAGACTTATCCGTGACAGATACGCAGTATTTT.

The J gene is TRBJ2-2, the V gene TRBV28, with TRBD2 identical over 11 bases. The CDR3 runs to 16 residues. Unmatched junction bases numbered 4, after V lost 3 bases and J lost 4 bases. Germline V lookup: CDR1 MDHEN, CDR2 SYDVKM. CDR3 amino acids: CASSFGGLAATGELFF. CDR3 bases: TGTGCCAGCAGTTTTGGGGGACTAGCGGCCACCGGGGAGCTGTTTTTT.

J is TRBJ1-4 and V is TRBV9; possible D gene TRBD1, 5 bases. The CDR3 runs 18 residues. V shed 1 base and J shed 0 bases, with 16 bases lying between them. Germline V gene sequence: CDR1 SGDLS, CDR2 YYNGEE. The CDR3 reads CASSVSPAATATNEKLFF. The CDR3 DNA is TGTGCCAGCAGCGTATCCCCGGCAGCGACAGCAACTAATGAAAAACTGTTTTTT.

The rearrangement links TRBV18 to TRBJ1-2; 9 bases line up with TRBD1. J gave up 3 bases and V 4 bases, and 6 bases lay outside the gene matches. CDR3 length: 15 residues. Germline CDR1 is KGHSH and CDR2 is LQKENI. CDR3 in amino acids: CASSLTGGFDYGYTF. DNA for the CDR3: TGTGCCAGCTCACTTACAGGGGGCTTCGACTATGGCTACACCTTC.

This clone was recorded only once. V usage is TRBV6-6 and J usage is TRBJ1-2; possible D gene TRBD1, 5 bases. CDR1 and CDR2 from the germline V gene are MNHNY and SVGAGI (reference sequence). The length of the CDR3 is 14 residues. Trimming cost V 4 bases and J 1 base, with 10 bases left between them. CDR3 nucleotide sequence: TGTGCCAGCAGTTTTGGGCAGGGTAACTATGGCTACACCTTC. Residues: CASSFGQGNYGYTF.